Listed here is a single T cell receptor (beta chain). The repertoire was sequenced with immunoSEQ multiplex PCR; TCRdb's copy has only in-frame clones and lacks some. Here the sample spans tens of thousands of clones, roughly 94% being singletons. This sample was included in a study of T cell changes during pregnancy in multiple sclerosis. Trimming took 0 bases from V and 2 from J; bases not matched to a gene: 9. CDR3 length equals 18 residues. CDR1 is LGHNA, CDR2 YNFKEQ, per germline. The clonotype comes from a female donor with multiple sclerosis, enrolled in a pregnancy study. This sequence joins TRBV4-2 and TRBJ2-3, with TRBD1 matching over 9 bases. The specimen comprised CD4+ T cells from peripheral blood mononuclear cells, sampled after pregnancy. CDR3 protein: CASSQDPTGGSPTDTQYF. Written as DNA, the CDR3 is TGTGCCAGCAGCCAAGATCCGACAGGGGGAAGCCCCACAGATACGCAGTATTTT.